This T cell receptor (beta chain) is drawn from a study of T cells after yellow fever vaccination. Study-level findings and limits: Abundant clonotypes from the bulk population could have been carried over as contaminants into FACS-sorted repertoires.

This clonotype was picked up a small number of times. The antigen remains undetermined. Germline V gene sequence: CDR1 LGHNA, CDR2 YSLEER. Trimming left V 0 bases short and J 5 bases short, with 7 bases between. CDR3 length equals 13 residues. The 5'RACE template-switching step produced TCR cDNA and added a universal primer site and UMIs. TCRdb ran MiXCR on the 5' RACE reads and lists one entry per CDR3 protein. The sample includes some 500,000 distinct CDR3 sequences, about 14% seen only once; the top ten take around an eighth. The specimen comprised PBMCs, sampled on the day of the yellow fever booster vaccination. V gene TRBV4-3 combines with J gene TRBJ2-5, with D tentatively TRBD2 (5 bases). The clonotype comes from a man aged 30 to 45 who received the YFV17D yellow fever vaccine. CDR3 amino acids: CASSQDPGETQYF. DNA for the CDR3: TGCGCCAGCAGCCAAGACCCGGGGGAGACCCAGTACTTC.